The rows below give T cell receptor beta chains drawn from one sample of a study of human T cells and chemical hapten exposure. MiXCR, applied by TCRdb to the RACE reads, yields one record per CDR3 protein. The table shows around 95,000 distinct CDR3 sequences, with 11% occurring only once. Sequences were derived from whole blood, sampled in connection with sensitization to the hapten diphenylcyclopropenone (DPC). These receptors originate from a woman aged 55 to 70 with alopecia areata. Some clones in this sample may be carry-over from other donors' samples. Both conserved end residues are part of each CDR3. The D gene is left open where the match is weak. Size is omitted from some rows. Given values are once, few, many or a class for expanded clones.

>TRBV7-6|NA|many|TRBJ2-2
CASSWFGGGLANTGELFF
TGTGCCAGCAGTTGGTTCGGGGGAGGCCTGGCGAACACCGGGGAGCTGTTTTTT
>TRBV7-2|NA|NA|TRBJ2-7
CASSLVGGQGTYEQYF
TGTGCCAGCAGCTTAGTTGGTGGGCAGGGGACCTACGAGCAGTACTTC
>TRBV3-1|NA|few|TRBJ1-6
CASSQQGWNSPLHF
TGTGCCAGCAGCCAACAGGGGTGGAATTCACCCCTCCACTTT
>TRBV7-6|TRBD2|NA|TRBJ2-5
CASSLVASGSWGYQETQYF
TGTGCCAGCAGCTTAGTCGCTAGCGGGAGTTGGGGGTACCAAGAGACCCAGTACTTC
>TRBV7-3|NA|NA|TRBJ2-1
CASSFEGLGEQFF
TGTGCCAGCAGCTTTGAGGGATTGGGTGAGCAGTTCTTC
>TRBV11-3|NA|few|TRBJ1-1
CASSRGGVATEAFF
TGTGCCAGCAGCCGCGGTGGAGTAGCCACTGAAGCTTTCTTT
>TRBV7-9|TRBD1|many|TRBJ1-4
CASSLAQTGEGEKLFF
TGTGCCAGCAGCTTAGCTCAGACAGGGGAGGGTGAAAAACTGTTTTTT
>TRBV5-1|TRBD2|many|TRBJ2-1
CASSLTSGGNYNEQFF
TGCGCCAGCAGCTTGACTAGCGGGGGGAACTACAATGAGCAGTTCTTC
>TRBV7-9|NA|NA|TRBJ2-7
CASSPLAGIGDYEQYF
TGTGCCAGCAGCCCCCTCGCGGGGATAGGGGACTACGAGCAGTACTTC
>TRBV7-2|TRBD1|many|TRBJ2-3
CASSANRDRATDTQYF
TGTGCCAGCAGCGCCAACCGGGACAGGGCCACAGATACGCAGTATTTT
>TRBV20-1|NA|many|TRBJ1-5
CSARTQGSNQPQHF
TGCAGTGCCAGAACTCAGGGCAGCAATCAGCCCCAGCATTTT
>TRBV9|TRBD1|many|TRBJ2-7
CASGPRGTGGYEQYF
TGTGCCAGCGGCCCCAGGGGGACAGGGGGATACGAGCAGTACTTC
>TRBV7-2|NA|few|TRBJ1-4
CASSLSGFLGEKLFF
TGTGCCAGCAGCCTCTCAGGGTTCCTGGGCGAAAAACTGTTTTTT
>TRBV19|NA|many|TRBJ2-1
CASSPWGENNEQFF
TGTGCCAGTAGTCCGTGGGGCGAAAACAATGAGCAGTTCTTC
>TRBV5-1|TRBD2|few|TRBJ2-3
CASSPRTGTSGGATDTQYF
TGCGCCAGCAGCCCCAGGACAGGGACTAGCGGGGGGGCGACAGATACGCAGTATTTT
>TRBV7-2|NA|many|TRBJ2-4
CASRTGLAKNIQYF
TGTGCCAGCAGAACGGGACTAGCCAAAAACATTCAGTACTTC
>TRBV29-1|TRBD1|few|TRBJ2-3
CSMLGQGSIDTQYF
TGCAGCATGCTGGGACAGGGGAGTATAGATACGCAGTATTTT
>TRBV29-1|TRBD1|NA|TRBJ2-7
CSVVPGQGTDEQYF
TGCAGCGTTGTGCCGGGACAGGGGACCGACGAGCAGTACTTC
>TRBV12-3/TRBV12-4|NA|many|TRBJ2-2
CASSLSGMYTGELFF
TGTGCCAGCAGCCTATCCGGGATGTACACCGGGGAGCTGTTTTTT
>TRBV12-3/TRBV12-4|NA|many|TRBJ1-5
CASSSGGDWQAHNQPQHF
TGTGCCAGCAGTTCAGGTGGGGACTGGCAGGCCCACAATCAGCCCCAGCATTTT
>TRBV28|TRBD2|NA|TRBJ2-3
CASSTILAGHGDTQYF
TGTGCCAGCAGTACTATTCTAGCGGGCCACGGAGATACGCAGTATTTT
>TRBV20-1|NA|few|TRBJ1-2
CSARDYRANYGYTF
TGCAGTGCTAGAGATTACAGGGCTAACTATGGCTACACCTTC